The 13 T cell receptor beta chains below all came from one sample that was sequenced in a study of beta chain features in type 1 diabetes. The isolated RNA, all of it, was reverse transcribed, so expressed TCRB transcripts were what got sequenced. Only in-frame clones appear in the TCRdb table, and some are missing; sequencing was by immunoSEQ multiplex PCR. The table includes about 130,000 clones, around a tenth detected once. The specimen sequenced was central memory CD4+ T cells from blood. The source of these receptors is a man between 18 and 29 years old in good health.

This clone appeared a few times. CDR3 residues: CASSFTGGNTGELFF. Here the CDR3 DNA reads TGTGCCAGCAGCTTTACAGGGGGGAACACCGGGGAGCTGTTTTTT. The chain carries TRBV7-9 and TRBJ2-2; 8 bases match TRBD1. There are 15 residues in the CDR3. Trimming cost V 3 bases and J 1 base; bases outside gene matches: 1. The germline V gene has CDR1 SEHNR and CDR2 FQNEAQ (reference sequence).

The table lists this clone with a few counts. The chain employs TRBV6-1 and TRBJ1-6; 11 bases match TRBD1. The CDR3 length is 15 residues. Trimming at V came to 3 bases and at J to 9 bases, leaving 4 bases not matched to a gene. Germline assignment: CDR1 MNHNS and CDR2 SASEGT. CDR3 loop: CASSDPGQGVSPLHF. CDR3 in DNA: TGTGCCAGCAGTGATCCGGGACAGGGGGTTTCACCCCTCCACTTT.

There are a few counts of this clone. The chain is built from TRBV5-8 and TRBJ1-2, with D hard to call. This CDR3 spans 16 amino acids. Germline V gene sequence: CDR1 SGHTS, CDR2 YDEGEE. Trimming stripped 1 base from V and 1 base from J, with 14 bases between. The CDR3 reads CASSLNYPGINYGYTF. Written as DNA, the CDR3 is TGTGCCAGCAGCTTGAATTACCCCGGGATTAACTATGGCTACACCTTC.

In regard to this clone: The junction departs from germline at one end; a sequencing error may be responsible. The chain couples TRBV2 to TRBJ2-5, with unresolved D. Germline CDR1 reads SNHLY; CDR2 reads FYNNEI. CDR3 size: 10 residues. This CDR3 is CASSEETQYF. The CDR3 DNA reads TGTGCCAGCAGCGAAGAGACCCAGTACTTC.

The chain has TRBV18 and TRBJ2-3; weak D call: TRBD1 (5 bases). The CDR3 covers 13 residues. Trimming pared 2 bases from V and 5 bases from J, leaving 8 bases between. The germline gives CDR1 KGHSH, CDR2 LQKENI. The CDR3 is CASSPTREDTQYF. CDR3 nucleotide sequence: TGTGCCAGCTCACCAACCAGGGAAGATACGCAGTATTTT.

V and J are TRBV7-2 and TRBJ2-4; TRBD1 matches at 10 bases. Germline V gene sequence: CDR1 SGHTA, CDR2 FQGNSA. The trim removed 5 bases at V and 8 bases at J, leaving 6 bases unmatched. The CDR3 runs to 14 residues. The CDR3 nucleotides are TGTGCCAGCAGCCCTCCGGGACAGGGGTACATTCAGTACTTC. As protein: CASSPPGQGYIQYF.

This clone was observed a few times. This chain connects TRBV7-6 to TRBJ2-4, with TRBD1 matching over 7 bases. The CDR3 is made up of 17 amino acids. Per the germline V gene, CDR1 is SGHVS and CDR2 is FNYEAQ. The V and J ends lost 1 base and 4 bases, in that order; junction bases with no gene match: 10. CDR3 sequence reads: CASSLGVQEGAKNIQYF. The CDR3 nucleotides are TGTGCCAGCAGCTTAGGGGTTCAAGAGGGGGCAAAAAACATTCAGTACTTC.

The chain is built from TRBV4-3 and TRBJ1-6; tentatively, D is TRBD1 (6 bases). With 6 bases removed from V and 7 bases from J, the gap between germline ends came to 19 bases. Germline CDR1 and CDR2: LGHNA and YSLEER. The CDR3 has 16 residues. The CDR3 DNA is TGCGCCAGCAGTCGCAATAGTAACAGGGAAAATTCACCCCTCCACTTT. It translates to CASSRNSNRENSPLHF.

The CDR3 region is CASSPPGLGGPETQYF. The CDR3 DNA follows: TGTGCCAGCTCACCCCCGGGACTAGGGGGGCCCGAGACCCAGTACTTC. The chain uses TRBV18 and TRBJ2-5; 8 bases line up with TRBD2. Per the germline V gene, CDR1 is KGHSH and CDR2 is LQKENI. Trimming at V came to 3 bases and at J to 5 bases, leaving 11 bases not matched to a gene. The CDR3 has 16 amino acids.

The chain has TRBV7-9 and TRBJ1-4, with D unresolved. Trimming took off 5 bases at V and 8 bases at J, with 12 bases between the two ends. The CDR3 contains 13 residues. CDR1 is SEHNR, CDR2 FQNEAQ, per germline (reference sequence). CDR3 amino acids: CASSGSVLEKLFF. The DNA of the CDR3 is TGTGCCAGCAGCGGTTCGGTCCTCGAAAAACTGTTTTTT.

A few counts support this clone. CDR3 loop: CAISGRDIAGEQYF. The CDR3 bases are TGTGCCATCAGTGGAAGGGACATAGCGGGGGAGCAGTACTTC. The J gene is TRBJ2-5, the V gene TRBV10-3; TRBD2 aligns across 9 bases. Looked up from germline, CDR1 is ENHRY and CDR2 is SYGVKD. The V segment lost 4 bases and the J segment 11 bases; nucleotides outside the gene matches: 11. This CDR3 spans 14 amino acids.

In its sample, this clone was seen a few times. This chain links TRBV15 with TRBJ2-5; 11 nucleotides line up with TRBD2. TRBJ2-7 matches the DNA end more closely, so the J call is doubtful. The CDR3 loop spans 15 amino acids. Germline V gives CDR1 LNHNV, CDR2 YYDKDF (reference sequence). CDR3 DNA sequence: TGTGCCACCAGCACTTTGACTAGCGGGACCTACGAGCAGTACTTC. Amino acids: CATSTLTSGTYEQYF.

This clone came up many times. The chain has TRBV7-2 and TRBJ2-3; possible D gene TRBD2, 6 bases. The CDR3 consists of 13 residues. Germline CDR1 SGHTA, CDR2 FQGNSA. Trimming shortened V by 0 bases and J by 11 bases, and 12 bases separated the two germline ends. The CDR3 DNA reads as TGTGCCAGCAGCTTAGCTTGGGGGGTTGAGCAGTATTTT. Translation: CASSLAWGVEQYF. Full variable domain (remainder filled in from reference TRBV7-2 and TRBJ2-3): GAGVSQSPSNKVTEKGKDVELRCDPISGHTALYWYRQSLGQGLEFLIYFQGNSAPDKSGLPSDRFSAERTGGSVSTLTIQRTQQEDSAVYLCASSLAWGVEQYFGPGTRLTVL.